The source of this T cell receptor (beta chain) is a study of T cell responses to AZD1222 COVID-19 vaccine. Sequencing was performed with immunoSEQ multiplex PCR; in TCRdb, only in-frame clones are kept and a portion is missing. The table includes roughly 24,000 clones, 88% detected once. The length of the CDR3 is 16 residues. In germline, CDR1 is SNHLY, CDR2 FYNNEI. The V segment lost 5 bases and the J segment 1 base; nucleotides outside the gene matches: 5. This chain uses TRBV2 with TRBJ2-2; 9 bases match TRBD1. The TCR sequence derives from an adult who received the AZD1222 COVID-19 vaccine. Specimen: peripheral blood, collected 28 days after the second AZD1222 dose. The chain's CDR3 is CASSRTGQGNTGELFF. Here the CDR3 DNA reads TGTGCCAGCAGTCGTACGGGACAGGGGAACACCGGGGAGCTGTTTTTT. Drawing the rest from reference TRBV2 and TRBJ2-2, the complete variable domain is EPEVTQTPSHQVTQMGQEVILRCVPISNHLYFYWYRQILGQKVEFLVSFYNNEISEKSEIFDDQFSVERPDGSNFTLKIRSTKLEDSAMYFCASSRTGQGNTGELFFGEGSRLTVL.